This is a list of T cell receptor beta chains from one sample in a study of early T cells in non-severe SARS-CoV-2 infection. TCRdb passed the 5' RACE reads through MiXCR, listing each CDR3 protein once. The repertoire includes about 50,000 distinct CDR3 sequences, less than 9.5% of them detected once, and over 4.5% sits in the top ten. The source was whole blood, collected at baseline. The receptor source for this set is an adult who was a healthcare worker with PCR-confirmed SARS-CoV-2 infection or an uninfected control (not recorded which). Each CDR3 is given without its conserved first and last residue.

V	CDR3
TRBV27	ASSATVTYEQY
TRBV24-1	ATSGPSGIHNEQF
TRBV28	ASSPLGGYNEQF
TRBV18	ASSPTGTGDQPQH
TRBV5-4	ASSLPGTYGYT
TRBV2	ASIGHTDTQY
TRBV6-6	ASSGLAGSSYEQY
TRBV5-1	ASSLEVFTGNTIY
TRBV12-3/TRBV12-4	ASSPGTGVSYGYT
TRBV7-8	ASLGASYEQY
TRBV5-4	ASSLGYEQY
TRBV20-1	SASQGENEQF
TRBV12-3/TRBV12-4	ASSPNHPGYSNQPQH